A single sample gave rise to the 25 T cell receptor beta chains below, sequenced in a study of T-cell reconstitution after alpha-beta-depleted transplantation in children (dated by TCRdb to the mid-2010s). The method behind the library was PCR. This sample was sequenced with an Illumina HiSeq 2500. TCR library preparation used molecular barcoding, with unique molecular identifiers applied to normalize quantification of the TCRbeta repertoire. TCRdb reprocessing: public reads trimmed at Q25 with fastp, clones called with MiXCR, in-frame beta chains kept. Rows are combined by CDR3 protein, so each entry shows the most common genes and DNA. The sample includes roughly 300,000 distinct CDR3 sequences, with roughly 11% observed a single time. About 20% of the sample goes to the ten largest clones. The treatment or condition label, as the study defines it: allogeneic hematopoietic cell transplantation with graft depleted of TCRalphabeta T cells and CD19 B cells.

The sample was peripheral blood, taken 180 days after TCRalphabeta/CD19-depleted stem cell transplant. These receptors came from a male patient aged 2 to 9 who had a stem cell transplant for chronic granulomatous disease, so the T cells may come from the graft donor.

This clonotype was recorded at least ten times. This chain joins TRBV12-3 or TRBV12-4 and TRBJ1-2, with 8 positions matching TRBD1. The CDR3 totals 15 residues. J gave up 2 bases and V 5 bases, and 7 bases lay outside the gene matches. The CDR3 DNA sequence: TGTGCCAGCAGTGTCACAGGGGGTGTAAACTATGGCTACACCTTC. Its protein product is CASSVTGGVNYGYTF.

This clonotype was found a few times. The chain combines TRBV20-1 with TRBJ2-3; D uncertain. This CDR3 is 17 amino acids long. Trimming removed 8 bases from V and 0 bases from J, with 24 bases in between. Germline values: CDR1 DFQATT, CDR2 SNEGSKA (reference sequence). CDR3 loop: CSLTYWGSHLSTDTQYF. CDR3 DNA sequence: TGCAGTCTCACCTACTGGGGTTCCCACCTTAGCACAGATACGCAGTATTTT.

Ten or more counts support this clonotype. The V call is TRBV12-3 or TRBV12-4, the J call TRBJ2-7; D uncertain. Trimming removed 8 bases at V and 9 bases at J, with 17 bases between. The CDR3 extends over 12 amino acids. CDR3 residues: CASRRLTGVQYF. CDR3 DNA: TGTGCCAGCCGTCGCCTCACTGGTGTGCAGTACTTC.

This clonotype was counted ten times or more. This CDR3 is CSARNRGTSSYNSPLHF. CDR3 coding DNA: TGCAGTGCTAGAAACAGGGGCACGAGCTCCTATAATTCACCCCTCCACTTT. This chain joins TRBV20-1 and TRBJ1-6, with 7 bases fitting TRBD1. The J segment lost 0 bases and the V segment lost 2 bases, leaving 7 bases of the junction unmatched. The CDR3 consists of 17 residues. The germline CDR1 and CDR2 sequences are DFQATT and SNEGSKA (reference sequence).

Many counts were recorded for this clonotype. The CDR3 spells CASSFGGSGTEAFF. CDR3 in DNA: TGCGCCAGCAGCTTTGGGGGGTCGGGCACTGAAGCTTTCTTT. The chain has TRBV5-1 and TRBJ1-1; possibly TRBD1 for D (5 bases). The V end was cut by 2 bases, the J end by 4 bases, with 12 bases between. Per germline, CDR1 SGHRS and CDR2 YFSETQ. The CDR3 spans 14 residues.

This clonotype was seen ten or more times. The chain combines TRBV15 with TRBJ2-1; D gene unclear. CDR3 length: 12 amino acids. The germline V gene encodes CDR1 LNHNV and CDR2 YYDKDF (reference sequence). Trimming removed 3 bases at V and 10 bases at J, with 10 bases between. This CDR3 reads CATSSVLNEQFF. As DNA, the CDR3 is TGTGCCACCAGCAGCGTCTTAAACGAGCAGTTCTTC.

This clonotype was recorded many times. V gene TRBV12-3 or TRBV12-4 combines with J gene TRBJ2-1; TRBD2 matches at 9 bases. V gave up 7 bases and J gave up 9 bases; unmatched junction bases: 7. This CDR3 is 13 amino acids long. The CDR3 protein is CASTSGTSLEQFF. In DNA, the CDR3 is TGTGCCAGCACCTCCGGGACTAGCCTTGAGCAGTTCTTC.

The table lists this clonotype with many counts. CDR3 sequence (DNA): TGTGCCAGCAGTTGGGATTTACTCAATGAGCAGTTCTTC. It encodes CASSWDLLNEQFF. The chain combines TRBV12-3 or TRBV12-4 with TRBJ2-1, with D unclear. The V end was cut by 4 bases, the J end by 6 bases, with 10 bases between. The CDR3 sequence is 13 residues long.

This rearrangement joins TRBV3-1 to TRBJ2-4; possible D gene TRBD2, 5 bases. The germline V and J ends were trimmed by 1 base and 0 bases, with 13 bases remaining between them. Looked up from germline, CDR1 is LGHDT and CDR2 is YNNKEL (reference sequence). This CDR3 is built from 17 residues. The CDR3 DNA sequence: TGTGCCAGCAGCCAAGGAAAAAACGGACTAGCCAAAAACATTCAGTACTTC. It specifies CASSQGKNGLAKNIQYF.

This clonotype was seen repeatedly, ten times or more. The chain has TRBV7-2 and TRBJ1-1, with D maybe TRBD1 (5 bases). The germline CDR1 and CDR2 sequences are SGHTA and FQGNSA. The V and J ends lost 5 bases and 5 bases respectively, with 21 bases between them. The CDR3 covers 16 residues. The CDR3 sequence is CASSQTFPFGGTEAFF. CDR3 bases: TGTGCCAGCAGCCAGACTTTTCCCTTTGGGGGTACTGAAGCTTTCTTT.

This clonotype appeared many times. CDR3 nucleotide sequence: TGCAGTCAAGGGGACCGGGCGGCTGAAGCTTTCTTT. Encoded protein: CSQGDRAAEAFF. V usage is TRBV20-1 and J usage is TRBJ1-1; D might be TRBD1 (5 bases). The CDR3 sequence is 12 residues long. CDR1 and CDR2 from the germline V gene are DFQATT and SNEGSKA (reference sequence). Trimming cost V 8 bases and J 6 bases, with 16 bases left between them.

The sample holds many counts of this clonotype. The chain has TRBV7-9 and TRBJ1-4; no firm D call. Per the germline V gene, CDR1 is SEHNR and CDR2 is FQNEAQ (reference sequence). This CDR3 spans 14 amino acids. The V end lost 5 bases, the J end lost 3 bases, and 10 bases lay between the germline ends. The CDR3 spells CASSPRGANEKLFF. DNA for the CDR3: TGTGCCAGCAGCCCACGTGGGGCTAATGAAAAACTGTTTTTT.

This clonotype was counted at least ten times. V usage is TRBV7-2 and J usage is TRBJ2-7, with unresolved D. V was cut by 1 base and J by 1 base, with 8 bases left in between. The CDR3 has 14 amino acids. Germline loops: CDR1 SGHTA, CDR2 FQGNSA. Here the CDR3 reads CASSLVKPSYEQYF. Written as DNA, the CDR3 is TGTGCCAGCAGCTTAGTCAAGCCTTCCTACGAGCAGTACTTC. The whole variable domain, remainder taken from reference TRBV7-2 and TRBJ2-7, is GAGVSQSPSNKVTEKGKDVELRCDPISGHTALYWYRQSLGQGLEFLIYFQGNSAPDKSGLPSDRFSAERTGGSVSTLTIQRTQQEDSAVYLCASSLVKPSYEQYFGPGTRLTVT.

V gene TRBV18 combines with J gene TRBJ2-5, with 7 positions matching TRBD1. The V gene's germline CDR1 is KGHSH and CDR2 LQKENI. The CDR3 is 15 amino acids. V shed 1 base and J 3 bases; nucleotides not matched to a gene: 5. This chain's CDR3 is CASSPLGTAKETQYF. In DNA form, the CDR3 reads TGTGCCAGCTCACCACTTGGGACAGCCAAAGAGACCCAGTACTTC.

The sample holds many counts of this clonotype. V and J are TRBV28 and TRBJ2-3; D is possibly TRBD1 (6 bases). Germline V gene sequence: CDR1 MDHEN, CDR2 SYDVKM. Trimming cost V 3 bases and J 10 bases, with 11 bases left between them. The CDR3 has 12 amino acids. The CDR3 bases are TGTGCCAGCAGTTTTGGCAGGGGTCCGCAGTATTTT. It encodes CASSFGRGPQYF.

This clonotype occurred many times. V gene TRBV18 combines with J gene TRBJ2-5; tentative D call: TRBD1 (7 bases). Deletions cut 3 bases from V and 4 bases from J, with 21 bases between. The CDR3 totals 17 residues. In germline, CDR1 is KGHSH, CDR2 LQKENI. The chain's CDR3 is CASSPAGGQQKAETQYF. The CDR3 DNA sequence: TGTGCCAGCTCACCGGCCGGGGGACAGCAAAAGGCAGAGACCCAGTACTTC.

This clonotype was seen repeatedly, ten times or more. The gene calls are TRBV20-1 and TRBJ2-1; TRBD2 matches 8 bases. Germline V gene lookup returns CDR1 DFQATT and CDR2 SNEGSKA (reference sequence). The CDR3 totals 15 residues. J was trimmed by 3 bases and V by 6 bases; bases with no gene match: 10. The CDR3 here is CSARHGLAGYNEQFF. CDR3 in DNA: TGCAGTGCACGGCACGGACTAGCAGGCTACAATGAGCAGTTCTTC.

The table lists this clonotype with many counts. The CDR3, as DNA: TGTGCCAGCACTTTCGGGCAGGGGGTTTACGAGCAGTACTTC. It is translated as CASTFGQGVYEQYF. V gene TRBV28 combines with J gene TRBJ2-7, with 7 bases fitting TRBD1. After removal of 7 bases from V and 4 bases from J, the junction contained 10 bases not matched to a gene. The V gene's germline CDR1 is MDHEN and CDR2 SYDVKM. The CDR3 is 14 amino acids.

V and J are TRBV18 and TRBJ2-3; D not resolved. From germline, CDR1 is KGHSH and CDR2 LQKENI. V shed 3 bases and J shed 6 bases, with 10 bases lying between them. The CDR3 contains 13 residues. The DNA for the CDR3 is TGTGCCAGCTCACCGCGGATGTACGATACGCAGTATTTT. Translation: CASSPRMYDTQYF.

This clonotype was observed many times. CDR3 nucleotide sequence: TGCAGCGTTCTCAGGGAACTCCAAGAGACCCAGTACTTC. Its protein is CSVLRELQETQYF. The chain couples TRBV29-1 to TRBJ2-5; TRBD1 might be the D (5 bases). The CDR3 is made up of 13 amino acids. Trimming took off 5 bases at V and 1 base at J, with 11 bases between the two ends. Germline V lookup: CDR1 SQVTM, CDR2 ANQGSEA.

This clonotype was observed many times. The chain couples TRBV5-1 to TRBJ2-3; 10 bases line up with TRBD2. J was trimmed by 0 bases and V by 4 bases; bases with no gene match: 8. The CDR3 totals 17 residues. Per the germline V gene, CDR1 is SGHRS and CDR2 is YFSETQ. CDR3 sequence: CASSPDPSGGSTDTQYF. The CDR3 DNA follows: TGCGCCAGCAGCCCCGACCCTAGCGGGGGTAGCACAGATACGCAGTATTTT.

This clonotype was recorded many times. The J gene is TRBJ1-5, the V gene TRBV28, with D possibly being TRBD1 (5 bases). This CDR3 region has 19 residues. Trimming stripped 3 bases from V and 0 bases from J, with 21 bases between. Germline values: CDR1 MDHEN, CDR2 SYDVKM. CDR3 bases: TGTGCCAGCAGTTTTGTTGTGGTGGGGGGATATTATAGCAATCAGCCCCAGCATTTT. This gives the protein CASSFVVVGGYYSNQPQHF.

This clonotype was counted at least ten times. The CDR3 spells CASRPGRRTRNSNQPQHF. DNA of the CDR3: TGTGCCAGTAGACCGGGACGCCGAACTAGGAATAGCAATCAGCCCCAGCATTTT. V usage is TRBV19 and J usage is TRBJ1-5, with D possibly TRBD1 on 5 matching bases. The CDR3 runs to 18 residues. In germline, CDR1 is LNHDA, CDR2 SQIVND (reference sequence). The ends were cut back, 6 bases at V and 0 bases at J, with 21 bases in the middle.

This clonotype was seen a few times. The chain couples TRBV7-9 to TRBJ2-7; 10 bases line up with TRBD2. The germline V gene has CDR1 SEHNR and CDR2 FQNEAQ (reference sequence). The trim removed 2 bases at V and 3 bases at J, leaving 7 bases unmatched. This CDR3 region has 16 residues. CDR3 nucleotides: TGTGCCAGCAGCTTAAAGGGAGAGCGGGGGGGCTACGAGCAGTACTTC. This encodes CASSLKGERGGYEQYF.

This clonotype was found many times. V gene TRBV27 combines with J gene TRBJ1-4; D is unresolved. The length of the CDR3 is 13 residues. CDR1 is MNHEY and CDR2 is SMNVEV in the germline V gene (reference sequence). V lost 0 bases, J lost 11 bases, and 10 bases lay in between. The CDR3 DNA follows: TGTGCCAGCAGTTTATCGTTGGGGTTGAAACTGTTTTTT. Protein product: CASSLSLGLKLFF.